This passage covers 19 T cell receptor beta chains from one sample sequenced in a study of cytomegalovirus exposure and HLA in healthy donors. In the PCR, 60 Vbeta and 13 Jbeta primers were used. Here immunoSEQ multiplex PCR was the method, and the copy in TCRdb shows in-frame clones only, minus some. In the table there are approximately 130,000 clones, approximately 80% of which are singletons. The specimen was PBMCs. These receptors were obtained from a man in his late teens or twenties in good health and CMV-seropositive.

V and J are TRBV19 and TRBJ1-5; TRBD1 matches 9 bases. CDR1 is LNHDA and CDR2 is SQIVND in the germline V gene (reference sequence). The V segment lost 8 bases and the J segment 7 bases; nucleotides outside the gene matches: 6. The CDR3 spans 13 residues. In DNA form, the CDR3 reads TGTGCCAGTGAAACAGGGGGCGGACAGCCCCAGCATTTT. It specifies CASETGGGQPQHF.

Note on this clone: The sample contains more than one DNA sequence encoding this CDR3. The genes are TRBV11-2 and TRBJ2-5; TRBD2 matches at 7 bases. Trimming at V came to 0 bases and at J to 9 bases, leaving 7 bases not matched to a gene. This CDR3 region has 14 residues. Germline assignment: CDR1 SGHAT and CDR2 FQNNGV. The CDR3 DNA is TGTGCCAGCAGCTTAGAACCCCGTGGGAGGGCCCAGTACTTC. Amino acid sequence: CASSLEPRGRAQYF.

This clone was counted between two and nine times. This chain uses TRBV6-1 with TRBJ2-1, with 8 bases identical to TRBD2. Germline V gene data show CDR1 as MNHNS and CDR2 as SASEGT. V dropped 5 bases and J dropped 10; count of bases not matched to a gene: 7. This CDR3 has 13 amino acids. This chain's CDR3 is CASSSGGVGEQFF. For the CDR3, the DNA is TGTGCCAGCAGTTCCGGGGGGGTGGGAGAGCAGTTCTTC.

The chain employs TRBV10-3 and TRBJ2-3, with TRBD2 matching over 15 bases. From germline, CDR1 is ENHRY and CDR2 SYGVKD. The V segment lost 6 bases and the J segment 3 bases; nucleotides outside the gene matches: 1. This CDR3 region has 15 residues. CDR3 loop: CAISGTSGRTDTQYF. DNA for the CDR3: TGTGCCATCAGCGGGACTAGCGGGAGGACAGATACGCAGTATTTT.

The chain combines TRBV30 with TRBJ1-3; 9 positions agree with TRBD1. The junction had 5 bases not matched to a gene; V was cut back by 2 bases and J by 0 bases. The CDR3 has 16 residues. Per the germline V gene, CDR1 is GTSNPN and CDR2 is SVGIG (reference sequence). CDR3 nucleotides: TGTGCCTGGAGTAAATGGGACAGGGCCTCTGGAAACACCATATATTTT. It translates to CAWSKWDRASGNTIYF. Combining the CDR3 with reference TRBV30 and TRBJ1-3 gives the whole variable domain SQTIHQWPATLVQPVGSPLSLECTVEGTSNPNLYWYRQAAGRGLQLLFYSVGIGQISSEVPQNLSASRPQDRQFILSSKKLLLSDSGFYLCAWSKWDRASGNTIYFGEGSWLTVV.

The chain links TRBV15 to TRBJ2-7, with no clear D. CDR1 is LNHNV and CDR2 is YYDKDF in the germline V gene (reference sequence). V was trimmed by 1 base and J by 0 bases, leaving 7 bases between them. CDR3 size: 14 residues. CDR3 coding DNA: TGTGCCACCAGCAGAGTAGAGAGCTCCTACGAGCAGTACTTC. Residues: CATSRVESSYEQYF.

The chain has TRBV27 and TRBJ2-3; weak D call: TRBD2 (7 bases). Germline values: CDR1 MNHEY, CDR2 SMNVEV (reference sequence). This CDR3 contains 17 residues. V was pared by 1 base and J by 2 bases, with 16 bases between. CDR3 sequence (DNA): TGTGCCAGCAGTTTATGGGGGGGGGCTAGTTCCACAGATACGCAGTATTTT. It translates to CASSLWGGASSTDTQYF.

In its sample, this clone was seen a few times. The rearrangement uses TRBV30 and TRBJ1-2; the D is unclear. Germline V gene data show CDR1 as GTSNPN and CDR2 as SVGIG (reference sequence). The germline V and J ends were trimmed by 0 bases and 0 bases, with 8 bases remaining between them. The CDR3 loop spans 14 amino acids. As DNA, the CDR3 is TGTGCCTGGAGTGTAGAGGGTACTAACTATGGCTACACCTTC. Translating gives CAWSVEGTNYGYTF.

This chain joins TRBV11-1 and TRBJ2-3, with TRBD1 matching 10 bases. J lost 4 bases, V lost 5 bases, and 9 bases had no gene match. Germline CDR1 is SGHAT and CDR2 is FQDESV (reference sequence). The CDR3 loop spans 16 amino acids. This CDR3 is CASSRPGQGFSDTQYF. The CDR3, as DNA: TGTGCCAGCAGCAGACCGGGACAGGGGTTTTCAGATACGCAGTATTTT.

This clone has a handful of counts. The J gene is TRBJ1-6, the V gene TRBV2; D unclear. CDR3 size: 13 residues. V lost 7 bases, J lost 4 bases, and 8 bases lay in between. In germline, CDR1 is SNHLY, CDR2 FYNNEI. In nucleotides, the CDR3 is TGTGCCAGCAACGGGGAGTATAATTCACCCCTCCACTTT. Protein: CASNGEYNSPLHF.

The chain couples TRBV27 to TRBJ1-6, with TRBD1 identical over 10 bases. The germline gives CDR1 MNHEY, CDR2 SMNVEV (reference sequence). The CDR3 runs to 14 residues. The V gene end was trimmed by 8 bases and the J gene end by 7 bases; junction bases not matched to a gene: 5. CDR3 in amino acids: CASRQGAWNSPLHF. The CDR3 DNA reads as TGTGCCAGCCGACAGGGGGCTTGGAATTCACCCCTCCACTTT.

This clone is a singleton in its sample. The gene calls are TRBV7-2 and TRBJ2-1; no definite D call. Looked up from germline, CDR1 is SGHTA and CDR2 is FQGNSA. V was clipped by 7 bases and J by 4 bases, with 8 bases between them. There are 12 residues in the CDR3. Here the CDR3 DNA reads TGTGCCAGCAACAAACCTTACAATGAGCAGTTCTTC. This codes for CASNKPYNEQFF.

V is TRBV2 and J is TRBJ1-1; D perhaps matches TRBD1 (5 bases). Trimming pared 5 bases from V and 5 bases from J, leaving 12 bases between. This CDR3 contains 13 residues. The germline gives CDR1 SNHLY, CDR2 FYNNEI. The CDR3 DNA sequence: TGTGCCAGCAGTTCACACGGGGGGACTGAAGCTTTCTTT. It is translated as CASSSHGGTEAFF.

This chain joins TRBV7-6 and TRBJ1-3; no clear D gene. This CDR3 is built from 14 residues. V lost 3 bases and J 4 bases, leaving 10 bases between the germline ends. Germline CDR1 reads SGHVS; CDR2 reads FNYEAQ. In DNA form, the CDR3 reads TGTGCCAGCAGCTTTACTACCCGGGGAAACACCATATATTTT. Protein: CASSFTTRGNTIYF. Based on the CDR3 plus reference TRBV7-6 and TRBJ1-3, the full variable domain is GAGVSQSPRYKVTKRGQDVALRCDPISGHVSLYWYRQALGQGPEFLTYFNYEAQQDKSGLPNDRFSAERPEGSISTLTIQRTEQRDSAMYRCASSFTTRGNTIYFGEGSWLTVV.

This clone is a singleton in its sample. J is TRBJ2-1 and V is TRBV6-4; a weak D match, TRBD2 (6 bases). Germline V gene sequence: CDR1 MRHNA, CDR2 SNTAGT. The V end was cut by 3 bases, the J end by 9 bases, with 12 bases between. The CDR3 consists of 13 residues. The CDR3 nucleotides read TGTGCCAGCAGTGAGTTCCCCGGGGGTGAGCAGTTCTTC. Translated: CASSEFPGGEQFF.

V is TRBV4-1 and J is TRBJ1-5; 10 bases are a match to TRBD1. The V gene end was trimmed by 4 bases and the J gene end by 2 bases; junction bases not matched to a gene: 17. The V gene's germline CDR1 is MGHRA and CDR2 YSYEKL. The CDR3 runs to 20 residues. CDR3 protein: CASSPPLRDRGLLGNQPQHF. The CDR3 bases are TGCGCCAGCAGCCCTCCCCTCCGGGACAGGGGATTATTAGGCAATCAGCCCCAGCATTTT.

The genes are TRBV6-1 and TRBJ1-2, with 8 nucleotides matching TRBD1. This CDR3 contains 14 residues. The V segment lost 6 bases and the J segment 4 bases; nucleotides outside the gene matches: 7. Germline V gene data show CDR1 as MNHNS and CDR2 as SASEGT. CDR3 amino acids: CASSRGQGGYGYTF. The DNA of the CDR3 is TGTGCCAGCAGCCGAGGACAGGGAGGCTATGGCTACACCTTC.

The V call is TRBV27, the J call TRBJ2-2; possible D gene TRBD2, 6 bases. This CDR3 has 12 residues. V lost 7 bases and J 6 bases, leaving 9 bases between the germline ends. Germline CDR1 MNHEY, CDR2 SMNVEV (reference sequence). The CDR3 nucleotides are TGTGCCAGCACCCCGGGGGCCGGGGAGCTGTTTTTT. Its protein product is CASTPGAGELFF.

This clone was picked up a small number of times. The chain recombines TRBV12-5 with TRBJ2-1; 10 nucleotides line up with TRBD1. Germline values: CDR1 LGHNT, CDR2 FRNRAP. The CDR3 covers 14 residues. The V gene end was trimmed by 6 bases and the J gene end by 9 bases; junction bases not matched to a gene: 8. The CDR3 DNA reads as TGTGCTAGTGGATACGGACAGGGGGTCAGTGAGCAGTTCTTC. Protein sequence: CASGYGQGVSEQFF. The complete variable domain, with remaining parts taken from reference TRBV12-5 and TRBJ2-1, reads DARVTQTPRHKVTEMGQEVTMRCQPILGHNTVFWYRQTMMQGLELLAYFRNRAPLDDSGMPKDRFSAEMPDATLATLKIQPSEPRDSAVYFCASGYGQGVSEQFFGPGTRLTVL.